This TCR beta chain is drawn from a study of T cell responses to AZD1222 COVID-19 vaccine. Study at large: Second-dose intervals of approximately 4 or approximately 12 weeks were pooled.

The germline gives CDR1 SGHRS, CDR2 YFSETQ. The CDR3 runs to 14 residues. V shed 4 bases and J shed 1 base, with 11 bases lying between them. Profiling relied on immunoSEQ multiplex PCR, and the TCRdb table lists in-frame clones only, not all of them. The sample contains around 150,000 clones, around nine tenths of which appear only once. The rearrangement uses TRBV5-1 and TRBJ1-2, with D possibly being TRBD1 (5 bases). The specimen comprised peripheral blood, sampled on day 0 of AZD1222 vaccination. This TCR was recovered from an adult in good health. CDR3 DNA: TGCGCCAGCAGCCAGGGTGGAAATAACTATGGCTACACCTTC. Translated: CASSQGGNNYGYTF.